This T cell receptor beta chain was sequenced for a study of shared clonotypes between healthy human individuals. Whole-study findings and limits: Roughly 5% of naive CD4 clonotypes were common to several donors. Sequencing depth was predicted to influence how clonotypes are shared among donors.

CD4+ cells underwent separation, giving CD45RA+ naive and CD45RA-negative memory subsets. As to this clone: Its antigen is not known.

The material for each subset, its genomic DNA, was split evenly across several immunoSEQ plates. Sequenced by immunoSEQ multiplex PCR; TCRdb stores in-frame clones only, minus some. The sample lists 2 million to 2.5 million clones; almost 96% were seen once. The receptor comes from a man in his late teens or twenties in good health. The sequenced sample was naive CD4+ T cells sorted from blood. Subset described: CD45RA+ positively selected.

CDR3: CASSLVSQGRETQYF. The CDR3 nucleotides are TGCGCCAGCAGCTTGGTGTCACAGGGAAGGGAGACCCAGTACTTC. J is TRBJ2-5 and V is TRBV5-1, with TRBD1 as a possible D gene (6 bases). CDR3 length equals 15 residues. CDR1 is SGHRS and CDR2 is YFSETQ in the germline V gene. Trimming left V 0 bases short and J 5 bases short, with 14 bases between.